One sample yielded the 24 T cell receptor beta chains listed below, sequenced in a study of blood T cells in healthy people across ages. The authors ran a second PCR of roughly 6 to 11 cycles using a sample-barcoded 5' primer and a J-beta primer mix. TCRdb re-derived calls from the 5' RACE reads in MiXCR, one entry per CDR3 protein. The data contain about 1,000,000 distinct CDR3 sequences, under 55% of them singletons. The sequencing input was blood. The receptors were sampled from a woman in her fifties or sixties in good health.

As DNA, the CDR3 is TGTGCCAGCAGGGGACGGGACAGGTTTGAGACCCAGTACTTC. It codes for CASRGRDRFETQYF. The chain uses TRBV2 and TRBJ2-7; TRBD1 matches 8 bases. The tail of the sequence fits TRBJ2-5 better, so the J call may be wrong. The CDR3 has 14 amino acids. The V gene's germline CDR1 is SNHLY and CDR2 FYNNEI.

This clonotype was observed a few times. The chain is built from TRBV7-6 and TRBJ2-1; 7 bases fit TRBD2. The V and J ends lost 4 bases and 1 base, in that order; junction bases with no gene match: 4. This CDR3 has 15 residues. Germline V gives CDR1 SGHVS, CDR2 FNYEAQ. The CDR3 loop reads CASSSLAESYNEQFF. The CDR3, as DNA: TGTGCCAGCAGCTCCCTAGCGGAGTCCTACAATGAGCAGTTCTTC.

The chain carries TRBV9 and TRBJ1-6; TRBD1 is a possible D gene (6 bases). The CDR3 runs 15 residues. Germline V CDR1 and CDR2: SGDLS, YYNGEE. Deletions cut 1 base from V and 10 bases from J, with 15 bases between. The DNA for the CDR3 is TGTGCCAGCAGCGTACAGGGGTCGGCGGCGTCACCCCTCCACTTT. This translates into CASSVQGSAASPLHF.

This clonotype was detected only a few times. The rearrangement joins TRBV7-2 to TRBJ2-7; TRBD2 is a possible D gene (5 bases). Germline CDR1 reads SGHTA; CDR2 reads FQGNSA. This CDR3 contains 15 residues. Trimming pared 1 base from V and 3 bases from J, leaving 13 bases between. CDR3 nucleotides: TGTGCCAGCAGCTTAGGAAGCGGATCCCTCTACGAGCAGTACTTC. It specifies CASSLGSGSLYEQYF.

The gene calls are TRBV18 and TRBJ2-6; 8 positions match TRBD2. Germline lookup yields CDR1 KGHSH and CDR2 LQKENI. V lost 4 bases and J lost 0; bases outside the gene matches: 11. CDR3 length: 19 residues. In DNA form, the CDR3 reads TGTGCCAGCTCACGCCTAAGGGTAGCGGGATACTCTGGGGCCAACGTCCTGACTTTC. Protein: CASSRLRVAGYSGANVLTF.

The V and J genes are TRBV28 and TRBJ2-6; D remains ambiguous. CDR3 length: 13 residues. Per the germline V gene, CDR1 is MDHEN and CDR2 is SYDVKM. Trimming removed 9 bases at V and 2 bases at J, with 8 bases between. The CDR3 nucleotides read TGTGCCAGTCGTTTGGCTGGGGCCAACGTCCTGACTTTC. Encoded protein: CASRLAGANVLTF.

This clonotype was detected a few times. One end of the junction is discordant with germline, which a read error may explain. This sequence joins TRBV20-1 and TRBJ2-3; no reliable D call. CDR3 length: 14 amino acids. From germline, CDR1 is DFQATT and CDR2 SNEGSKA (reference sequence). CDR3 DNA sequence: TGCAGTGCGAGAGTGGGATCTAGCACAGATACGCAGTATTTT. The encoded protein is CSARVGSSTDTQYF.

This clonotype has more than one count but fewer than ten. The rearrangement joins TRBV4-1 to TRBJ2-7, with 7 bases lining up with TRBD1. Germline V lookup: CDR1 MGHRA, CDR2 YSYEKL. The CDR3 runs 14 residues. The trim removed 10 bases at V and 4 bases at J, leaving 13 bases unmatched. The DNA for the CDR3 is TGCGCCACTATTATGACAGGGATTTTGTACGAGCAGTACTTC. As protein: CATIMTGILYEQYF.

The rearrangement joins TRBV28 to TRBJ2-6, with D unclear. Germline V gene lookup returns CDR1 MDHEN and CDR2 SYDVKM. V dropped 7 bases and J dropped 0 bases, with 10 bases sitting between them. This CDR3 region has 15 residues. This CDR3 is CASTLRSSGANVLTF. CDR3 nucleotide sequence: TGTGCCAGCACCCTCAGGAGCTCTGGGGCCAACGTCCTGACTTTC.

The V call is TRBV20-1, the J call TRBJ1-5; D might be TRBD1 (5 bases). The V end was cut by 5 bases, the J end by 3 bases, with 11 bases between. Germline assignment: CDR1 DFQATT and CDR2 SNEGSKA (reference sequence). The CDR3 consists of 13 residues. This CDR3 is CSASGTDNQPQHF. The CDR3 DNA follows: TGCAGTGCTTCCGGGACGGACAATCAGCCCCAGCATTTT.

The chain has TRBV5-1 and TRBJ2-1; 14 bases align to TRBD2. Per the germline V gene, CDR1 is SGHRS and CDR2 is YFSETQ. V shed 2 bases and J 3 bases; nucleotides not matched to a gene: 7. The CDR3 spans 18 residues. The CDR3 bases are TGCGCCAGCAGCTTTAAGGGGGGGACTAGCGGGAGCTACAATGAGCAGTTCTTC. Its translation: CASSFKGGTSGSYNEQFF.

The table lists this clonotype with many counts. CDR3 loop: CASSYGGRETQYF. CDR3 sequence (DNA): TGTGCCAGCAGTTATGGGGGTCGAGAGACCCAGTACTTC. The chain joins TRBV6-2 or TRBV6-3 to TRBJ2-5; TRBD1 or TRBD2 may be the D gene (5 bases each). Germline V gene sequence: CDR1 MNHEY, CDR2 SVGEGT. This CDR3 region has 13 residues. Trimming pared 3 bases from V and 4 bases from J, leaving 9 bases between.

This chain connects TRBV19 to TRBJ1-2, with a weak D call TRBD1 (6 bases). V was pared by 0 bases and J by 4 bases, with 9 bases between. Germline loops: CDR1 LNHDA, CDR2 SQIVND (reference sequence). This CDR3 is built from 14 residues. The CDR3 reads CASSIEAGVYGYTF. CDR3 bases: TGTGCCAGTAGTATAGAAGCAGGGGTCTATGGCTACACCTTC.

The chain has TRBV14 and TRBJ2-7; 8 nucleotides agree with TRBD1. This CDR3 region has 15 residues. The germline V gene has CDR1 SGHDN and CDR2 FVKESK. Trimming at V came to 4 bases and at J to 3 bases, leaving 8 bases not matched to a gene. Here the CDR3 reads CASSRLGQGFYEQYF. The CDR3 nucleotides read TGTGCCAGCAGCCGCCTCGGACAGGGATTCTACGAGCAGTACTTC.

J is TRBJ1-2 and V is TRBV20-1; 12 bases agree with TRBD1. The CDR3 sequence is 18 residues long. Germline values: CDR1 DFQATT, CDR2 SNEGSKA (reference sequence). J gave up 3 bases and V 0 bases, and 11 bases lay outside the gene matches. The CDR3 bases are TGCAGTGCTAGAGAGACCGGGACAGGGGGCGCTCAACACTATGGCTACACCTTC. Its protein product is CSARETGTGGAQHYGYTF.

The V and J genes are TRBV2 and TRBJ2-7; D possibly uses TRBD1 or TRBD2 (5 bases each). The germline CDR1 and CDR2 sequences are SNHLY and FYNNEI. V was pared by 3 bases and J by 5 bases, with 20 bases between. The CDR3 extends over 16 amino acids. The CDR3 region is CASSEGPTAPGHEQYF. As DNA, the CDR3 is TGTGCCAGCAGTGAGGGACCGACCGCTCCGGGCCACGAGCAGTACTTC.

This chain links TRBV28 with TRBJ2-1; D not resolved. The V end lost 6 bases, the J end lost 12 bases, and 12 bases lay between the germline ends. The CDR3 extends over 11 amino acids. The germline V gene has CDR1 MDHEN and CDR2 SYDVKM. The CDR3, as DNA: TGTGCCAGCAGAACAAGAAGTGGGCAGTTCTTC. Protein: CASRTRSGQFF.

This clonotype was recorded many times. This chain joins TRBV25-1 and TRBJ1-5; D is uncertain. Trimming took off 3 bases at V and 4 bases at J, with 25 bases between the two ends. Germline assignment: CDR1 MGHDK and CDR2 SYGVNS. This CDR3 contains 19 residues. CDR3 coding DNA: TGTGCCAGCAGTGAGCGCAAGGCCCCTAGAGGGATCTGTAATCAGCCCCAGCATTTT. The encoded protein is CASSERKAPRGICNQPQHF.

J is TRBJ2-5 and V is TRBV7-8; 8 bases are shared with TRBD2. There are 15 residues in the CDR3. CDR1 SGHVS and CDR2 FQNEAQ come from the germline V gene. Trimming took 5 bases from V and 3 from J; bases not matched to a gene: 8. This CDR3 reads CASSLPLAVKETQYF. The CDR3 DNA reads TGTGCCAGCAGCCTACCACTAGCGGTAAAAGAGACCCAGTACTTC.

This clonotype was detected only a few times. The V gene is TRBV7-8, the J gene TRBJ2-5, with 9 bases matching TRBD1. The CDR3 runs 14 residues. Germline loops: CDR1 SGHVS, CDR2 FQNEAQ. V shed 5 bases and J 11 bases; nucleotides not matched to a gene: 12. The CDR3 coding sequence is TGTGCCAGCAGCCTCAACAGGGGGCGGCCGGAACAGTACTTC. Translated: CASSLNRGRPEQYF. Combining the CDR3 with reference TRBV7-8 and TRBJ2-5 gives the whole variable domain GAGVSQSPRYKVAKRGQDVALRCDPISGHVSLFWYQQALGQGPEFLTYFQNEAQLDKSGLPSDRFFAERPEGSVSTLKIQRTQQEDSAVYLCASSLNRGRPEQYFGPGTRLLVL.

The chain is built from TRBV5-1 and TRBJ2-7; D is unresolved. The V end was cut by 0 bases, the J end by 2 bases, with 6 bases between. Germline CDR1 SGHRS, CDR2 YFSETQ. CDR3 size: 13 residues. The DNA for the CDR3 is TGCGCCAGCAGCTTGGACAACGCCTACGAGCAGTACTTC. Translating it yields CASSLDNAYEQYF.

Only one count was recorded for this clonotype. CDR3 amino acids: CSVDSRTGVGYTF. The CDR3 DNA reads as TGCAGCGTTGATTCCCGGACAGGGGTCGGCTACACCTTC. The chain recombines TRBV29-1 with TRBJ1-2, with 9 bases that match TRBD1. Trimming removed 3 bases from V and 8 bases from J; junction bases left unmatched: 7. Germline CDR1 is SQVTM and CDR2 is ANQGSEA. The CDR3 covers 13 residues.

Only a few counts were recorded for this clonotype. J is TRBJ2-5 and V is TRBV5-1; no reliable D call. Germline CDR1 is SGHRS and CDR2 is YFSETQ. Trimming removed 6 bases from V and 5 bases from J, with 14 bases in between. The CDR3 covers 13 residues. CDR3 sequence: CASKHPGVETQYF. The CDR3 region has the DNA TGCGCCAGCAAACACCCGGGTGTGGAGACCCAGTACTTC. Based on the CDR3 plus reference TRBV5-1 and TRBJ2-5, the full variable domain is KAGVTQTPRYLIKTRGQQVTLSCSPISGHRSVSWYQQTPGQGLQFLFEYFSETQRNKGNFPGRFSGRQFSNSRSEMNVSTLELGDSALYLCASKHPGVETQYFGPGTRLLVL.

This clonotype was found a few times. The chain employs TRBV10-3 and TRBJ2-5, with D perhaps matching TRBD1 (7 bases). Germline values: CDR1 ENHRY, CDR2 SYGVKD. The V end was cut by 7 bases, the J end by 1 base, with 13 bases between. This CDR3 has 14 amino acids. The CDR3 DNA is TGTGCCATCAACTCGCAGGGGGGCCAAGAGACCCAGTACTTC. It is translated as CAINSQGGQETQYF.